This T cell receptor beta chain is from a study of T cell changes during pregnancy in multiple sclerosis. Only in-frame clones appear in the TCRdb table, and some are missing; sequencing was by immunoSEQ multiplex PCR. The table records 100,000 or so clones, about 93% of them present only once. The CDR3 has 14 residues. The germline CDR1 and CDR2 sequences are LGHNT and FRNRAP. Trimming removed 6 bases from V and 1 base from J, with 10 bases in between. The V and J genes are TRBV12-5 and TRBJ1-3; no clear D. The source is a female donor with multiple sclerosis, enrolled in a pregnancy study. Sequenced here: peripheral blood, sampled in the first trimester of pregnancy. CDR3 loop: CASGLTRSGNTIYF. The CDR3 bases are TGTGCTAGTGGCCTGACACGGTCTGGAAACACCATATATTTT.